Below, 27 T cell receptor beta chains from the same sample are listed, as sequenced in a study of cytomegalovirus exposure and HLA in healthy donors. The table came from immunoSEQ multiplex PCR; TCRdb's copy has only in-frame clones and leaves some out. There are roughly 60,000 clones in the sample; 90% to 97% occur only once, and around 0.9% lies in the top ten. Sample: PBMCs. The source of these receptors is a man younger than 35 in good health and CMV-seronegative.

J is TRBJ1-1 and V is TRBV6-1; weak D call: TRBD1 (6 bases). The CDR3 has 15 residues. V was pared by 4 bases and J by 5 bases, with 17 bases between. Germline V gene data show CDR1 as MNHNS and CDR2 as SASEGT. The CDR3, as DNA: TGTGCCAGCAGTGCTGGCGAGGACAGTGGGACTGAAGCTTTCTTT. Its protein product is CASSAGEDSGTEAFF.

The chain recombines TRBV6-5 with TRBJ2-3, with 10 positions matching TRBD1. CDR1 and CDR2 from the germline V gene are MNHEY and SVGAGI. With V trimmed by 7 bases and J by 5 bases, 9 bases remained unmatched. The CDR3 covers 15 residues. The CDR3 coding sequence is TGTGCCAGCATCGCCCCGGGACAGGGGCAAGATACGCAGTATTTT. It codes for CASIAPGQGQDTQYF.

With regard to this clone: An end of the junction does not agree with germline; a read error may underlie this. The V and J genes are TRBV5-6 and TRBJ1-2; D is ambiguous. CDR3 length: 12 residues. CDR1 and CDR2 (germline): SGHDT, YYEEEE. The CDR3 loop reads CASTLGSYGYTF. CDR3 nucleotide sequence: TGTGCCAGCACCTTGGGCAGCTATGGCTACACCTTC.

This chain joins TRBV29-1 and TRBJ2-6; D might be TRBD1 (5 bases). V lost 0 bases and J 3 bases, leaving 9 bases between the germline ends. Germline loops: CDR1 SQVTM, CDR2 ANQGSEA. There are 15 residues in the CDR3. In nucleotides, the CDR3 is TGCAGCGTTGAAGAGTTGGGGCGTGGGGCCAACGTCCTGACTTTC. Its protein product is CSVEELGRGANVLTF.

The CDR3: CASRTQGAAKNIQYF. The CDR3 DNA reads as TGTGCCAGCAGGACCCAGGGTGCGGCCAAAAACATTCAGTACTTC. The chain carries TRBV28 and TRBJ2-4; D might be TRBD1 (5 bases). The ends were cut back, 6 bases at V and 1 base at J, with 13 bases in the middle. There are 15 residues in the CDR3. Germline V gene lookup returns CDR1 MDHEN and CDR2 SYDVKM.

The chain uses TRBV19 and TRBJ1-1; D gene ambiguous. Deletions cut 0 bases from V and 4 bases from J, with 6 bases between. Germline-derived CDR1 and CDR2 are LNHDA and SQIVND (reference sequence). This CDR3 contains 13 residues. CDR3 in amino acids: CASSIDRSTEAFF. The CDR3 region has the DNA TGTGCCAGTAGTATAGATCGTAGCACTGAAGCTTTCTTT. Combining the CDR3 with reference TRBV19 and TRBJ1-1 gives the whole variable domain DGGITQSPKYLFRKEGQNVTLSCEQNLNHDAMYWYRQDPGQGLRLIYYSQIVNDFQKGDIAEGYSVSREKKESFPLTVTSAQKNPTAFYLCASSIDRSTEAFFGQGTRLTVV.

The chain carries TRBV11-2 and TRBJ2-1; 7 positions agree with TRBD1. Germline V lookup: CDR1 SGHAT, CDR2 FQNNGV. This CDR3 is built from 17 residues. Trimming cost V 2 bases and J 7 bases; bases outside gene matches: 14. The CDR3 DNA reads TGTGCCAGCAGCTTACACTCTTGGCAGGGCAGGGGGAATGAGCAGTTCTTC. Protein: CASSLHSWQGRGNEQFF.

The chain recombines TRBV11-1 with TRBJ1-2; TRBD1 is a possible D gene (6 bases). V was clipped by 4 bases and J by 8 bases, with 11 bases between them. CDR1 SGHAT and CDR2 FQDESV come from the germline V gene (reference sequence). The CDR3 has 12 amino acids. In DNA form, the CDR3 reads TGTGCCAGCAGCTCGGACAGACGCGGCTACACCTTC. Translation gives CASSSDRRGYTF.

The chain is built from TRBV2 and TRBJ1-2, with D perhaps TRBD1 (6 bases). There are 13 residues in the CDR3. CDR1 and CDR2 from the germline V gene are SNHLY and FYNNEI. V lost 8 bases and J lost 7, with 17 bases in between. The CDR3 DNA reads as TGTGCCAGCGGACGGACAGAGTTGGCTGGCTACACCTTC. Translation gives CASGRTELAGYTF. The full variable domain, rest sourced from reference TRBV2 and TRBJ1-2, is EPEVTQTPSHQVTQMGQEVILRCVPISNHLYFYWYRQILGQKVEFLVSFYNNEISEKSEIFDDQFSVERPDGSNFTLKIRSTKLEDSAMYFCASGRTELAGYTFGSGTRLTVV.

This clone was counted once. The chain employs TRBV9 and TRBJ2-7, with 7 nucleotides matching TRBD2. The germline gives CDR1 SGDLS, CDR2 YYNGEE. The CDR3 consists of 15 residues. V was clipped by 3 bases and J by 4 bases; unmatched bases: 10. The CDR3 spells CASSGVGRAGYEQYF. The CDR3 region has the DNA TGTGCCAGCAGCGGGGTGGGGAGGGCCGGGTACGAGCAGTACTTC.

The chain uses TRBV21-1 and TRBJ2-1; whether TRBD2, the table's D call, matches the DNA was not checked. TRBV21-1 is a pseudogene segment. This CDR3 comprises 17 residues. CDR3 loop: CASSKSAGLAGETRQFF. DNA for the CDR3: TGTGCCAGCAGCAAATCGGCGGGACTAGCGGGAGAAACACGGCAGTTCTTC.

As regards this clone: Other DNA sequences within the sample encode an identical CDR3. V is TRBV7-9 and J is TRBJ2-3, with D unresolved. The germline V gene has CDR1 SEHNR and CDR2 FQNEAQ (reference sequence). The CDR3 loop spans 13 amino acids. V was shortened by 5 bases and J by 1 base, with 7 bases between the two germline ends. The chain's CDR3 is CASSPVGTDTQYF. Here the CDR3 DNA reads TGTGCCAGCAGCCCGGTAGGCACAGATACGCAGTATTTT.

The CDR3 sequence: CASSLALGGRETQYF. Here the CDR3 DNA reads TGTGCCAGCAGCTTAGCGCTGGGGGGGAGAGAGACCCAGTACTTC. The chain couples TRBV7-9 to TRBJ2-5, with TRBD2 identical over 7 bases. CDR3 length equals 15 residues. The germline V gene encodes CDR1 SEHNR and CDR2 FQNEAQ (reference sequence). The V and J ends lost 0 bases and 4 bases, in that order; junction bases with no gene match: 5.

V gene TRBV9 combines with J gene TRBJ1-1, with TRBD1 matching over 7 bases. The CDR3 is 14 amino acids. The V segment lost 3 bases and the J segment 8 bases; nucleotides outside the gene matches: 10. Germline assignment: CDR1 SGDLS and CDR2 YYNGEE. The DNA for the CDR3 is TGTGCCAGCAGCGAAACAGGGGCAGGGAACGAAGCTTTCTTT. Its translation: CASSETGAGNEAFF. Combining the CDR3 with reference TRBV9 and TRBJ1-1 gives the whole variable domain DSGVTQTPKHLITATGQRVTLRCSPRSGDLSVYWYQQSLDQGLQFLIQYYNGEERAKGNILERFSAQQFPDLHSELNLSSLELGDSALYFCASSETGAGNEAFFGQGTRLTVV.

This rearrangement joins TRBV7-9 to TRBJ2-3, with TRBD2 matching over 11 bases. J was trimmed by 5 bases and V by 4 bases; bases with no gene match: 8. The CDR3 loop spans 16 amino acids. CDR1 and CDR2 from the germline V gene are SEHNR and FQNEAQ (reference sequence). The CDR3, as DNA: TGTGCCAGCAGCTCAAGACTAGCGGGATTTATAGATACGCAGTATTTT. The encoded protein is CASSSRLAGFIDTQYF.

This clone has just one count. V gene TRBV12-5 combines with J gene TRBJ2-2, with D tentatively TRBD2 (6 bases). The CDR3 totals 16 residues. Looked up from germline, CDR1 is LGHNT and CDR2 is FRNRAP. The germline V and J ends were trimmed by 6 bases and 7 bases, with 21 bases remaining between them. The CDR3 here is CASGQTYGRGVGELFF. CDR3 nucleotide sequence: TGTGCTAGTGGCCAAACCTACGGGAGAGGGGTCGGGGAGCTGTTTTTT. The full variable domain, with the rest looked up from reference TRBV12-5 and TRBJ2-2, is DARVTQTPRHKVTEMGQEVTMRCQPILGHNTVFWYRQTMMQGLELLAYFRNRAPLDDSGMPKDRFSAEMPDATLATLKIQPSEPRDSAVYFCASGQTYGRGVGELFFGEGSRLTVL.

This chain links TRBV9 with TRBJ2-5, with TRBD2 identical over 8 bases. Per the germline V gene, CDR1 is SGDLS and CDR2 is YYNGEE. Trimming at V came to 0 bases and at J to 5 bases, leaving 3 bases not matched to a gene. The CDR3 has 14 residues. The CDR3 nucleotides read TGTGCCAGCAGCGTAGCGGGAGGGCCGGAGACCCAGTACTTC. Translation: CASSVAGGPETQYF.

The V call is TRBV9, the J call TRBJ2-7; 9 nucleotides align to TRBD1. Losses at the gene ends were 2 bases for V and 2 bases for J; bases not matched to a gene: 8. The CDR3 runs to 16 residues. Germline assignment: CDR1 SGDLS and CDR2 YYNGEE. The CDR3 protein is CASSVLPGQGAYEQYF. CDR3 nucleotides: TGTGCCAGCAGCGTCCTCCCGGGACAGGGAGCCTACGAGCAGTACTTC.

The chain recombines TRBV19 with TRBJ2-2; no reliable D call. CDR3 length equals 14 residues. Germline CDR1 reads LNHDA; CDR2 reads SQIVND (reference sequence). V lost 10 bases to trimming and J lost 0 bases, with 12 bases between them. CDR3 DNA sequence: TGTGCCACCCAGGTTGAGTCGAACACCGGGGAGCTGTTTTTT. Protein: CATQVESNTGELFF.

The chain combines TRBV28 with TRBJ2-5; the D gene is possibly TRBD1 (6 bases). Trimming took off 5 bases at V and 1 base at J, with 17 bases between the two ends. The germline V gene encodes CDR1 MDHEN and CDR2 SYDVKM. CDR3 length: 16 amino acids. The CDR3 loop reads CASSLPYRDPQETQYF. The CDR3 DNA sequence: TGTGCCAGCAGTCTACCGTACAGGGACCCCCAAGAGACCCAGTACTTC.

The J gene is TRBJ2-3, the V gene TRBV7-9; 12 nucleotides line up with TRBD2. V lost 2 bases, J lost 3 bases, and 3 bases stayed unmatched. The CDR3 is 16 amino acids. The germline CDR1 and CDR2 sequences are SEHNR and FQNEAQ (reference sequence). CDR3: CASSLRLAGVTDTQYF. The CDR3 bases are TGTGCCAGCAGCTTACGACTAGCGGGAGTGACAGATACGCAGTATTTT.

V gene TRBV29-1 combines with J gene TRBJ2-7; 7 bases line up with TRBD1. The CDR3 contains 13 residues. V shed 3 bases, J shed 3 bases, and the junction held 5 bases outside the gene matches. CDR1 is SQVTM, CDR2 ANQGSEA, per germline. This chain's CDR3 is CSVDTGEGYEQYF. The CDR3, as DNA: TGCAGCGTTGATACAGGGGAAGGCTACGAGCAGTACTTC.

Here the CDR3 DNA reads TGCGCCAGCAGCCAAGTCCAGAGGAGCAATCAGCCCCAGCATTTT. It codes for CASSQVQRSNQPQHF. This chain links TRBV4-1 with TRBJ1-5, with D uncertain. Germline CDR1 is MGHRA and CDR2 is YSYEKL. The CDR3 is made up of 15 amino acids. The V gene lost 1 base and the J gene lost 1 base, with 8 bases spanning the gap.

This clone is a singleton in its sample. The rearrangement joins TRBV5-4 to TRBJ2-3, with D tentatively TRBD2 (6 bases). CDR1 and CDR2 from the germline V gene are SGHNT and YYREEE (reference sequence). This CDR3 spans 15 amino acids. V lost 4 bases to trimming and J lost 0 bases, with 12 bases between them. The CDR3 DNA reads as TGTGCCAGCAGCCGGGACTCCAAAAGCACAGATACGCAGTATTTT. Amino acids: CASSRDSKSTDTQYF.

The chain has TRBV7-2 and TRBJ2-5; TRBD2 matches at 10 bases. The J segment lost 7 bases and the V segment lost 1 base, leaving 9 bases of the junction unmatched. Germline V gene sequence: CDR1 SGHTA, CDR2 FQGNSA. The CDR3 has 16 amino acids. The CDR3 here is CASSLDGSSGSGTQYF. Here the CDR3 DNA reads TGTGCCAGCAGCTTAGATGGGTCTAGCGGGAGCGGGACCCAGTACTTC.

The chain joins TRBV4-1 to TRBJ2-7, with 7 bases identical to TRBD2. This CDR3 comprises 14 residues. V shed 2 bases, J shed 3 bases, and the junction held 4 bases outside the gene matches. Germline values: CDR1 MGHRA, CDR2 YSYEKL. The CDR3 loop is CASSQPGLVYEQYF. The DNA for the CDR3 is TGCGCCAGCAGCCAACCTGGACTAGTCTACGAGCAGTACTTC.

This sequence joins TRBV28 and TRBJ2-2; maybe TRBD1 (6 bases). Germline CDR1 reads MDHEN; CDR2 reads SYDVKM. The V gene lost 6 bases and the J gene lost 3 bases, with 14 bases spanning the gap. This CDR3 spans 15 amino acids. Written as DNA, the CDR3 is TGTGCCAGCAGGACAGGACGGCCGGACACCGGGGAGCTGTTTTTT. This gives the protein CASRTGRPDTGELFF.